The TCR beta chain described here comes from a study of T cells after yellow fever vaccination. This clonotype was picked up a small number of times. The antigen is unknown. Generation of TCR cDNA used 5'RACE template switching (which added a universal primer site and UMIs). TCRdb reprocessed the 5' RACE reads with MiXCR, giving one entry per CDR3 protein. The top ten clones hold under 20% of a sample with some 320,000 distinct CDR3 sequences, about 8.7% of them seen once. The V segment lost 0 bases and the J segment 2 bases; nucleotides outside the gene matches: 0. Germline V gene lookup returns CDR1 SGDLS and CDR2 YYNGEE. This CDR3 has 15 residues. Points from the study as a whole: Bulk-population clonotypes that are abundant could appear as contaminants in FACS-sorted repertoires.

Material: PBMCs, obtained on the day of the first yellow fever vaccination. The clonotype was recovered from a man younger than 30 who received the YFV17D yellow fever vaccine. The chain carries TRBV9 and TRBJ2-1, with 9 bases lining up with TRBD1. This CDR3 reads CASSVDRGPYNEQFF. The CDR3 coding sequence is TGTGCCAGCAGCGTAGACAGGGGGCCCTACAATGAGCAGTTCTTC.